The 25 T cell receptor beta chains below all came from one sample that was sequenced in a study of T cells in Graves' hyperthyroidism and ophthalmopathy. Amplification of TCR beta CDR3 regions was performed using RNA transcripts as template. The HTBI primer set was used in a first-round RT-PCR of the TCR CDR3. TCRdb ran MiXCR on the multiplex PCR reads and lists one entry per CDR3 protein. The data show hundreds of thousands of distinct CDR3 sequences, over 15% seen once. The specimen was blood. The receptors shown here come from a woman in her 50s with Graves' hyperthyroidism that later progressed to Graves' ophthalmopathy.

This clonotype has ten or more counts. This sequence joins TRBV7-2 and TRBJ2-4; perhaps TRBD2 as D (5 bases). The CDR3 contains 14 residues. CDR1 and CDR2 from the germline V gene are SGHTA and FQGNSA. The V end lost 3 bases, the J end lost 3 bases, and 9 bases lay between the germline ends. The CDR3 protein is CASSFAGNKNIQYF. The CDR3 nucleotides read TGTGCCAGCAGCTTTGCCGGGAACAAAAACATTCAGTACTTC.

Written as DNA, the CDR3 is TGTGGGACCAGTCGGGATACAGATACGCAGTATTTT. Its translation: CGTSRDTDTQYF. This chain joins TRBV6-1 and TRBJ2-3; D might be TRBD2 (5 bases). The CDR3 length is 12 residues. CDR1 is MNHNS and CDR2 is SASEGT in the germline V gene.

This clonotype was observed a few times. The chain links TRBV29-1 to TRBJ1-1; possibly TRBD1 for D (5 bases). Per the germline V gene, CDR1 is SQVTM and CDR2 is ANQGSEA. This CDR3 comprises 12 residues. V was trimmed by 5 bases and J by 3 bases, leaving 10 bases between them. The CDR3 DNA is TGCAGCGTTCCGGGGGTCGACACTGAAGCTTTCTTT. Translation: CSVPGVDTEAFF. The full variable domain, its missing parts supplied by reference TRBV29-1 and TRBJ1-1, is SAVISQKPSRDICQRGTSLTIQCQVDSQVTMMFWYRQQPGQSLTLIATANQGSEATYESGFVIDKFPISRPNLTFSTLTVSNMSPEDSSIYLCSVPGVDTEAFFGQGTRLTVV.

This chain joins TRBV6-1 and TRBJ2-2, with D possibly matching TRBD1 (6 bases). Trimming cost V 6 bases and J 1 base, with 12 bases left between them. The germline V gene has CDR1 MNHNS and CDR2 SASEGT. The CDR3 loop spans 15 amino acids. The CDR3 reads CASRQGSRNTGELFF. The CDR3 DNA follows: TGTGCCAGCAGGCAGGGGAGTCGGAACACCGGGGAGCTGTTTTTT.

CDR3 sequence reads: CASSLSYQAKNIQYF. The CDR3, as DNA: TGTGCCAGCAGTTTGTCGTATCAAGCCAAAAACATTCAGTACTTC. The genes are TRBV6-1 and TRBJ2-4; no definite D call. From germline, CDR1 is MNHNS and CDR2 SASEGT. Trimming left V 5 bases short and J 0 bases short, with 11 bases between. This CDR3 contains 15 residues.

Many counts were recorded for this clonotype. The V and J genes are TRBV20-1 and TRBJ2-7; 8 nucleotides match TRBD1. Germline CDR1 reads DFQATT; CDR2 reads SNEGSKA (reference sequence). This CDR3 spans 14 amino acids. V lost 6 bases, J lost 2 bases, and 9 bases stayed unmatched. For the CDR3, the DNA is TGCAGTGCATCAGGACAGGGAATTACCTACGAGCAGTACTTC. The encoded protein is CSASGQGITYEQYF.

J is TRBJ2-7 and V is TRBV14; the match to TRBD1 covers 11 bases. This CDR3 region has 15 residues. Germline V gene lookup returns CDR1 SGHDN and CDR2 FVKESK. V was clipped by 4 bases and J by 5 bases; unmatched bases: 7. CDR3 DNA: TGTGCCAGCAGCCCAGATGGGACAGGGGGGAACGAGCAGTACTTC. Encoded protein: CASSPDGTGGNEQYF.

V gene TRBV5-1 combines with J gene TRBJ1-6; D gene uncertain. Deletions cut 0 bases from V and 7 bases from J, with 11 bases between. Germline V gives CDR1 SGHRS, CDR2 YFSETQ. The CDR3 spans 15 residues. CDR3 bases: TGCGCCAGCAGCTTGGGGGTTTTAGAGAATTCACCCCTCCACTTT. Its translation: CASSLGVLENSPLHF.

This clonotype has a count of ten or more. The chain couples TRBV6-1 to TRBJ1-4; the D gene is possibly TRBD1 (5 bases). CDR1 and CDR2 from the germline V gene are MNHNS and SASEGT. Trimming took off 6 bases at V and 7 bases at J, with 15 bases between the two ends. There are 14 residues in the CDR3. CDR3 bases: TGTGCCAGCAGGACGGGGCATGGCGGTGAAAAACTGTTTTTT. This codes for CASRTGHGGEKLFF.

The CDR3 loop is CASRGRGTANYGYTF. The DNA for the CDR3 is TGTGCCAGTAGGGGCAGGGGCACAGCTAACTATGGCTACACCTTC. This chain joins TRBV19 and TRBJ1-2; the D gene is possibly TRBD1 (6 bases). CDR1 is LNHDA, CDR2 SQIVND, per germline (reference sequence). This CDR3 spans 15 amino acids. V shed 6 bases and J shed 0 bases, with 14 bases lying between them.

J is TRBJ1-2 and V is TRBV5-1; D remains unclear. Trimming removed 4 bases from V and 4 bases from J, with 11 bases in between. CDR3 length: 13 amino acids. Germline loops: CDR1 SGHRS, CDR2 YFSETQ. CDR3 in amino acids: CASSTGRSYGYTF. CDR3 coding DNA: TGCGCCAGCAGCACCGGACGTTCCTATGGCTACACCTTC.

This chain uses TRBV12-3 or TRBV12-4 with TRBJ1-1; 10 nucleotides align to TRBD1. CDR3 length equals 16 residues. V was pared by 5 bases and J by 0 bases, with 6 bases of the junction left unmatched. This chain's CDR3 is CASSPPTGGLNTEAFF. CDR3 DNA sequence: TGTGCCAGCAGTCCGCCGACAGGGGGCCTGAACACTGAAGCTTTCTTT.

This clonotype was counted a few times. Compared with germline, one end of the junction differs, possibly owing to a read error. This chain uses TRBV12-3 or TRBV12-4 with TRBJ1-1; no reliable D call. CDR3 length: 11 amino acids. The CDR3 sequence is CAGSFSTEAFF. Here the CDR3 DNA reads TGTGCCGGCAGTTTCAGCACTGAAGCTTTCTTT.

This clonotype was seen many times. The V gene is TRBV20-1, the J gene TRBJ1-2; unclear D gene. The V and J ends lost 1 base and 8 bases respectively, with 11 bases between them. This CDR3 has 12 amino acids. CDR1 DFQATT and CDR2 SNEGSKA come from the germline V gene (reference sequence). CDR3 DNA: TGCAGTGCTAGAGGTGATCGACCCGGCTACACCTTC. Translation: CSARGDRPGYTF.

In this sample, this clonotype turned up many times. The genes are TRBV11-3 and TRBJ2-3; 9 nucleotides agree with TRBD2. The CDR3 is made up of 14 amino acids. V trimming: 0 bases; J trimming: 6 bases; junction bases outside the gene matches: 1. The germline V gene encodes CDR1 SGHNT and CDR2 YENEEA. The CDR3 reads CASSLDAGGDTQYF. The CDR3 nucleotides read TGTGCCAGCAGCTTAGACGCGGGGGGGGATACGCAGTATTTT.

The CDR3 sequence is CASSVEGGNTEAFF. The CDR3 nucleotides are TGTGCCAGCAGCGTAGAGGGCGGGAACACTGAAGCTTTCTTT. The chain couples TRBV9 to TRBJ1-1, with D unclear. This CDR3 has 14 residues. V gave up 0 bases and J gave up 1 base, with 7 bases separating them. Germline assignment: CDR1 SGDLS and CDR2 YYNGEE.

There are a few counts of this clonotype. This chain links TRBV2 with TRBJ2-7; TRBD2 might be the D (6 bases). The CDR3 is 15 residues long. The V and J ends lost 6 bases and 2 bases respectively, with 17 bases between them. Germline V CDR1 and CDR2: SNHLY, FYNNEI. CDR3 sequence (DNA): TGTGCCAGCAGGGGGCTCCGGGGGTTTCCCTACGAGCAGTACTTC. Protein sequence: CASRGLRGFPYEQYF.

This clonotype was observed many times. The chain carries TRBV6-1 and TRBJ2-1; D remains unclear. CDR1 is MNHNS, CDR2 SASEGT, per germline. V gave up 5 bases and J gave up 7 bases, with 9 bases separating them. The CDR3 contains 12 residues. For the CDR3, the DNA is TGTGCCAGCAGTTTACGTAATAATGAGCAGTTCTTC. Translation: CASSLRNNEQFF.

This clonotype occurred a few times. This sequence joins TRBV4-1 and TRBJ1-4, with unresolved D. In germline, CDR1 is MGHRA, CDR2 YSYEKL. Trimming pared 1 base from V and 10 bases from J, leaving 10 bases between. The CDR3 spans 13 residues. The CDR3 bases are TGCGCCAGCAGCCAAGGGGAAGCGCGAAAACTGTTTTTT. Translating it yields CASSQGEARKLFF.

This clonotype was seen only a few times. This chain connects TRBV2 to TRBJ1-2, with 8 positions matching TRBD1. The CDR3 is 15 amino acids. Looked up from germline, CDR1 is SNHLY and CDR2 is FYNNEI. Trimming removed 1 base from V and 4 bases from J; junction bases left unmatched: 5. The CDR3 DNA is TGTGCCAGCAGTGAAGGGGCAGGGGGCGTCTATGGCTACACCTTC. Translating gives CASSEGAGGVYGYTF.

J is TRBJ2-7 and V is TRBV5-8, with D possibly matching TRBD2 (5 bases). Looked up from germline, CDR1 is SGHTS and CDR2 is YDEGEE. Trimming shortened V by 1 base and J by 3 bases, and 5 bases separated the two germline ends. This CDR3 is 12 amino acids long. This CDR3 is CASSLRDYEQYF. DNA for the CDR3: TGTGCCAGCAGCTTGCGGGACTACGAGCAGTACTTC.

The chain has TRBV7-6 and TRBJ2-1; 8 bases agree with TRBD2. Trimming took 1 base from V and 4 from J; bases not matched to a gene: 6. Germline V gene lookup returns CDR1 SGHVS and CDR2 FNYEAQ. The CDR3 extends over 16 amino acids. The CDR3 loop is CASSLDASGPYNEQFF. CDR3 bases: TGTGCCAGCAGCTTAGACGCTAGCGGGCCATACAATGAGCAGTTCTTC.

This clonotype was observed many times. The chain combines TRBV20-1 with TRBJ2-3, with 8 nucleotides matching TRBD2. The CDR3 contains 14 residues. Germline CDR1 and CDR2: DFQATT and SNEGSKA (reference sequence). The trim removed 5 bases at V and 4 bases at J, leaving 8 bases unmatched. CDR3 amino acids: CSAPGLAGADTQYF. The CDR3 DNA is TGCAGTGCTCCAGGACTAGCCGGGGCAGATACGCAGTATTTT.

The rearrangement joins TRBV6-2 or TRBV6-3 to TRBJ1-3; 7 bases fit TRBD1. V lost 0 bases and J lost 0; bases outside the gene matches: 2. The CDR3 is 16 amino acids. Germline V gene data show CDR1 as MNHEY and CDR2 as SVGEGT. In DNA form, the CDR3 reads TGTGCCAGCAGTTACTCGGGACAGTCCTCTGGAAACACCATATATTTT. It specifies CASSYSGQSSGNTIYF.

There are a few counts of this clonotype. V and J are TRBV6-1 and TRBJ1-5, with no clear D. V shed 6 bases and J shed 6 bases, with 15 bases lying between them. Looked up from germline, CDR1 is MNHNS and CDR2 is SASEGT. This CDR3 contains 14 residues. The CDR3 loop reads CASRSLLVGQPQHF. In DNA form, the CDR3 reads TGTGCCAGCAGGTCCCTTTTGGTTGGTCAGCCCCAGCATTTT.